A single sample is the source of the 9 T cell receptor beta chains below, sequenced in a study of T cell responses to AZD1222 COVID-19 vaccine. The data were produced by immunoSEQ multiplex PCR, yet TCRdb's version contains in-frame clones alone and is incomplete. The table shows about 120,000 clones, with over 80% occurring only once. Specimen: peripheral blood, collected on day 0 of AZD1222 vaccination. All receptors come from an adult in good health.

This clone has only one observation. V is TRBV5-1 and J is TRBJ1-5; 8 bases align to TRBD1. CDR1 and CDR2 (germline): SGHRS, YFSETQ. The CDR3 is 17 residues long. The ends lost 4 bases at V and 5 bases at J; junction bases unmatched: 14. The CDR3 DNA follows: TGCGCCAGCAGCCCATCACCAACAGGGGGGTCTGATCAGCCCCAGCATTTT. The encoded protein is CASSPSPTGGSDQPQHF.

There are a few counts of this clone. CDR3 in amino acids: CASGLAGGREQYF. As DNA, the CDR3 is TGTGCTAGTGGTTTGGCTGGAGGGAGGGAGCAGTACTTC. The chain combines TRBV12-5 with TRBJ2-7; a weak D match, TRBD2 (6 bases). V lost 1 base to trimming and J lost 7 bases, with 11 bases between them. Germline-derived CDR1 and CDR2 are LGHNT and FRNRAP. The CDR3 covers 13 residues.

This rearrangement joins TRBV5-6 to TRBJ2-1; 7 bases are shared with TRBD2. There are 17 residues in the CDR3. Germline V gene lookup returns CDR1 SGHDT and CDR2 YYEEEE. V was pared by 3 bases and J by 2 bases, with 11 bases of the junction left unmatched. CDR3 nucleotide sequence: TGTGCCAGCAGCTCATACTCCTCAGCGGGGCCCTACAATGAGCAGTTCTTC. It specifies CASSSYSSAGPYNEQFF.

The chain combines TRBV6-2 or TRBV6-3 with TRBJ2-7; D uncertain. Trimming cost V 5 bases and J 0 bases, with 11 bases left between them. CDR1 is MNHEY, CDR2 SVGEGT, per germline. The CDR3 spans 14 residues. CDR3 DNA sequence: TGTGCCAGCAGTATGTCTCCTAGCTCCTACGAGCAGTACTTC. Its translation is CASSMSPSSYEQYF.

The CDR3 sequence: CASSRQGETSEQYF. The CDR3 DNA sequence: TGTGCCAGCAGCCGACAGGGGGAAACATCCGAGCAGTACTTC. The rearrangement joins TRBV3-1 (or the pseudogene TRBV3-2) to TRBJ2-7, with TRBD1 matching over 9 bases. Per germline, CDR1 LGHDT and CDR2 YNNKEL (reference sequence). The CDR3 runs to 14 residues. The V gene end was trimmed by 4 bases and the J gene end by 6 bases; junction bases not matched to a gene: 7.

The chain recombines TRBV29-1 with TRBJ2-7; D is uncertain. Trimming took 6 bases from V and 0 from J, leaving 12 bases between them. The CDR3 spans 13 residues. Germline CDR1 and CDR2: SQVTM and ANQGSEA. CDR3 in DNA: TGCAGCGTCAATACAGCTCCCTCCTACGAGCAGTACTTC. Translating it yields CSVNTAPSYEQYF.

This clone was observed a few times. The chain recombines TRBV7-9 with TRBJ2-1, with D possibly matching TRBD2 (7 bases). The CDR3 sequence is 15 residues long. Trimming removed 3 bases at V and 1 base at J, with 10 bases between. The germline CDR1 and CDR2 sequences are SEHNR and FQNEAQ (reference sequence). CDR3 sequence (DNA): TGTGCCAGCAGCTTGGGGAGGGGGTCCTACAATGAGCAGTTCTTC. Its protein product is CASSLGRGSYNEQFF. Full variable domain (missing parts from reference TRBV7-9 and TRBJ2-1): DTGVSQNPRHKITKRGQNVTFRCDPISEHNRLYWYRQTLGQGPEFLTYFQNEAQLEKSRLLSDRFSAERPKGSFSTLEIQRTEQGDSAMYLCASSLGRGSYNEQFFGPGTRLTVL.

CDR3 sequence: CASSPGGSDEQYF. CDR3 DNA sequence: TGTGCCAGCTCCCCAGGTGGCTCGGACGAGCAGTACTTC. The rearrangement uses TRBV18 and TRBJ2-7; no definite D call. CDR3 length: 13 residues. V lost 6 bases and J lost 5, with 14 bases in between. The germline V gene encodes CDR1 KGHSH and CDR2 LQKENI. The entire variable domain, with the rest obtained from reference TRBV18 and TRBJ2-7, is as follows: NAGVMQNPRHLVRRRGQEARLRCSPMKGHSHVYWYRQLPEEGLKFMVYLQKENIIDESGMPKERFSAEFPKEGPSILRIQQVVRGDSAAYFCASSPGGSDEQYFGPGTRLTVT.

This chain connects TRBV5-4 to TRBJ1-1, with TRBD1 identical over 7 bases. CDR1 SGHNT and CDR2 YYREEE come from the germline V gene (reference sequence). CDR3 size: 14 residues. After removal of 0 bases from V and 4 bases from J, the junction contained 3 bases not matched to a gene. Here the CDR3 DNA reads TGTGCCAGCAGCTTGGTGGGACAGACCACTGAAGCTTTCTTT. Amino acid sequence: CASSLVGQTTEAFF.